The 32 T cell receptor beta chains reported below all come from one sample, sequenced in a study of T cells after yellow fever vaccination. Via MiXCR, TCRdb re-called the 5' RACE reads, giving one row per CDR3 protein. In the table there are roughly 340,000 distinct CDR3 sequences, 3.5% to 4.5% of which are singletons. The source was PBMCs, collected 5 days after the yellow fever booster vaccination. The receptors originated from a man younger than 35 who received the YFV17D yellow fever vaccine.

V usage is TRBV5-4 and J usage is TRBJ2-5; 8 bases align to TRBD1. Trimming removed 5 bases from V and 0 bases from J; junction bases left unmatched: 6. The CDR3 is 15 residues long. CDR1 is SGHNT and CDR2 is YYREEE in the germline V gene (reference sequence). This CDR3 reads CASRRDRSNQETQYF. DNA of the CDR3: TGTGCCAGCAGACGGGACAGGAGTAACCAAGAGACCCAGTACTTC. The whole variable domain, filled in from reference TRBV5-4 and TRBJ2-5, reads ETGVTQSPTHLIKTRGQQVTLRCSSQSGHNTVSWYQQALGQGPQFIFQYYREEENGRGNFPPRFSGLQFPNYSSELNVNALELDDSALYLCASRRDRSNQETQYFGPGTRLLVL.

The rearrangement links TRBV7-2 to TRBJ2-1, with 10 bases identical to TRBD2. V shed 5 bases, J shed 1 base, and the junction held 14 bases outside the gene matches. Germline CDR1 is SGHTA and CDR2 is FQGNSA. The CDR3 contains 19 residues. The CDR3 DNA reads TGTGCCAGCAGCCCTAGGAGCCTAGCGGGGGTAATGTCCTACAATGAGCAGTTCTTC. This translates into CASSPRSLAGVMSYNEQFF.

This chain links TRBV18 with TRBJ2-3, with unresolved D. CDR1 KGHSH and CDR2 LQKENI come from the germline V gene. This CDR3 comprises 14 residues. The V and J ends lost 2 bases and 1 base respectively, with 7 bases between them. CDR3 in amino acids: CASSPSVGTDTQYF. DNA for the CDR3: TGTGCCAGCTCACCAAGCGTAGGCACAGATACGCAGTATTTT.

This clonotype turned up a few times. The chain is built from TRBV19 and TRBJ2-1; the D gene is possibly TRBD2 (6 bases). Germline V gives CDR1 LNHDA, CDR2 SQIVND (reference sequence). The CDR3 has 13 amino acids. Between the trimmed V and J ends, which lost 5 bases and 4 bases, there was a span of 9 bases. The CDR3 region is CASSVGGYNEQFF. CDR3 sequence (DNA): TGTGCCAGTAGTGTTGGAGGGTACAATGAGCAGTTCTTC.

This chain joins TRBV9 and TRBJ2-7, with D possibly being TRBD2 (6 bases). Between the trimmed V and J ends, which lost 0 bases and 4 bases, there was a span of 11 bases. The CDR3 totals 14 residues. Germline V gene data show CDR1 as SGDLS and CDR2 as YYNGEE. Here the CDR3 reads CASSVAAGRYEQYF. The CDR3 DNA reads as TGTGCCAGCAGCGTAGCGGCGGGGAGATACGAGCAGTACTTC.

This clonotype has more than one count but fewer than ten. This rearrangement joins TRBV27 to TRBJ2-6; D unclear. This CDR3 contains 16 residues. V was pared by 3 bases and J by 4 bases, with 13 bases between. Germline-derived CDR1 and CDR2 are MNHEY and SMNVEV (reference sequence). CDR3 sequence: CASSFKGAFGANVLTF. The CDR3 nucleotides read TGTGCCAGCAGTTTTAAGGGCGCGTTCGGGGCCAACGTCCTGACTTTC.

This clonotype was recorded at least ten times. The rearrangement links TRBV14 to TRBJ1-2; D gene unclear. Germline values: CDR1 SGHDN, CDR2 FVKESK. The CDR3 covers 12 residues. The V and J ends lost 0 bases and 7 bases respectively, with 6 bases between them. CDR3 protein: CASSQDRAGYTF. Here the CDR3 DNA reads TGTGCCAGCAGCCAAGATCGAGCTGGCTACACCTTC.

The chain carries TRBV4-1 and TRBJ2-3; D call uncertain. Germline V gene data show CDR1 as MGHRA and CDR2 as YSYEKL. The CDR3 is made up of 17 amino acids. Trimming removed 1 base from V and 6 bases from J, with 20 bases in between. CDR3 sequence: CASSQAPAGRGLDTQYF. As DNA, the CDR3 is TGCGCCAGCAGCCAAGCCCCTGCCGGTCGTGGGTTGGATACGCAGTATTTT.

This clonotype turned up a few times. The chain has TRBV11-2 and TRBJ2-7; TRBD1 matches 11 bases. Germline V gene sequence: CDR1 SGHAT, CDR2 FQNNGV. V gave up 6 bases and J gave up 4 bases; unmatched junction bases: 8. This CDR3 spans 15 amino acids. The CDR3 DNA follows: TGTGCCAGCAGTTCGGACAGGGGGCGTTTTTACGAGCAGTACTTC. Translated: CASSSDRGRFYEQYF.

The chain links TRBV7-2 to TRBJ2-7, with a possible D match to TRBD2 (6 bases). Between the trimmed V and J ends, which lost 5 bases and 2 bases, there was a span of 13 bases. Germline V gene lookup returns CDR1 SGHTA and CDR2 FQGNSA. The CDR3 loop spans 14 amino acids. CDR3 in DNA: TGTGCCAGCAGCCAGGGACTGACTCCCTACGAGCAGTACTTC. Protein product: CASSQGLTPYEQYF.

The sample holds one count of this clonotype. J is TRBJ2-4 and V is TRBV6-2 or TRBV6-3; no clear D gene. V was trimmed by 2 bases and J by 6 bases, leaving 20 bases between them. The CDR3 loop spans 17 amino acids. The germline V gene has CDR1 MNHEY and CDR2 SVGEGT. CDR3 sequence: CASSYPPNTNPGNIQYF. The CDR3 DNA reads TGTGCCAGCAGTTACCCTCCTAACACCAACCCAGGAAACATTCAGTACTTC.

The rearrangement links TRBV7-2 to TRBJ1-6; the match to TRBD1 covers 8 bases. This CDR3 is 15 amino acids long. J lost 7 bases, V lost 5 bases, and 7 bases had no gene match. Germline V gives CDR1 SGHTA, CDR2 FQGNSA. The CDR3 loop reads CASSLTTGVNSPLHF. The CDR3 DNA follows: TGTGCCAGCAGCCTCACGACAGGGGTCAATTCACCCCTCCACTTT.

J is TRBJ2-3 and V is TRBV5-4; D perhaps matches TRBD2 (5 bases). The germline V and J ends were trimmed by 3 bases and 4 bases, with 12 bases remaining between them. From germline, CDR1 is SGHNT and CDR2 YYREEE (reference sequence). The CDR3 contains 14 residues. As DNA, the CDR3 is TGTGCCAGCAGCTATGCGGGCCCTGCAGATACGCAGTATTTT. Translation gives CASSYAGPADTQYF.

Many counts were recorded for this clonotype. The CDR3 is CSARGGDHETQYF. The CDR3 DNA is TGCAGTGCTAGGGGAGGCGATCACGAGACCCAGTACTTC. The gene calls are TRBV20-1 and TRBJ2-5, with a weak D call TRBD2 (6 bases). From germline, CDR1 is DFQATT and CDR2 SNEGSKA (reference sequence). The CDR3 totals 13 residues. V dropped 3 bases and J dropped 5 bases, with 13 bases sitting between them.

The CDR3 DNA reads TGTGCCAGCAGCCAAGTGTCCAGGGTAAATGTGAACACTGAAGCTTTCTTT. Translating gives CASSQVSRVNVNTEAFF. This chain joins TRBV4-2 and TRBJ1-1; D is perhaps TRBD1 (5 bases). The CDR3 contains 17 residues. Deletions cut 1 base from V and 0 bases from J, with 15 bases between. CDR1 LGHNA and CDR2 YNFKEQ come from the germline V gene.

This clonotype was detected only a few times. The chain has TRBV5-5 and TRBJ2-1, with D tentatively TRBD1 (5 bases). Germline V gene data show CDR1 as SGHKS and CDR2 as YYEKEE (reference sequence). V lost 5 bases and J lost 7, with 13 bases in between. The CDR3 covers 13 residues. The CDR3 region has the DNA TGTGCCAGCAGGCGTAAACAGGCGAATGAGCAGTTCTTC. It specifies CASRRKQANEQFF.

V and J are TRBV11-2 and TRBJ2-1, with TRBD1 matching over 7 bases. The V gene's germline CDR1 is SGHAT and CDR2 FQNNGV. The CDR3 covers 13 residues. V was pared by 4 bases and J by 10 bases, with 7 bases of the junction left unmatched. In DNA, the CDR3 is TGTGCCAGCAGCTCAAGGGGGCTCGGGGAGCAGTTCTTC. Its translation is CASSSRGLGEQFF. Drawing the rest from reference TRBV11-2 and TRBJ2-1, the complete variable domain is EAGVAQSPRYKIIEKRQSVAFWCNPISGHATLYWYQQILGQGPKLLIQFQNNGVVDDSQLPKDRFSAERLKGVDSTLKIQPAKLEDSAVYLCASSSRGLGEQFFGPGTRLTVL.

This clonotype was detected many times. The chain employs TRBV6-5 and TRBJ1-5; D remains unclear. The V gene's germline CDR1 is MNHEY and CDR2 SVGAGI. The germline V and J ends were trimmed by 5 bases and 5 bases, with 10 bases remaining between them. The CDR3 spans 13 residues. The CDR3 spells CASSPNPDQPQHF. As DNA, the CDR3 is TGTGCCAGCAGTCCAAACCCCGATCAGCCCCAGCATTTT.

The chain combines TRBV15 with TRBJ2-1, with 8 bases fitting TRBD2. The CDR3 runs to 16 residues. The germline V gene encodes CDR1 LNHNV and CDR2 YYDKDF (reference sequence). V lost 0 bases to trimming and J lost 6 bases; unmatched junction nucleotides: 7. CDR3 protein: CATSRDYDGGANEQFF. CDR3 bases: TGTGCCACCAGCAGAGATTATGACGGGGGGGCCAATGAGCAGTTCTTC.

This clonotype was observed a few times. In DNA, the CDR3 is TGCAGTGCTAGGGAGGGCAGCTCCTTCTACAATGAGCAGTTCTTC. This sequence encodes CSAREGSSFYNEQFF. The chain uses TRBV20-1 and TRBJ2-1; perhaps TRBD2 as D (6 bases). The germline V gene encodes CDR1 DFQATT and CDR2 SNEGSKA (reference sequence). The CDR3 is made up of 15 amino acids. Trimming took off 3 bases at V and 3 bases at J, with 15 bases between the two ends.

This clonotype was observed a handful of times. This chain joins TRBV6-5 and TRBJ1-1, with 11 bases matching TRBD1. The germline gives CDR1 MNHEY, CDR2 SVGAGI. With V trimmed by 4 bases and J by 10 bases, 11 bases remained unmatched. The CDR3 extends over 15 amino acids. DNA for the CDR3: TGTGCCAGCAGTTTAGCGGGACAGGGGGTGGCTGGAGCTTTCTTT. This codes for CASSLAGQGVAGAFF.

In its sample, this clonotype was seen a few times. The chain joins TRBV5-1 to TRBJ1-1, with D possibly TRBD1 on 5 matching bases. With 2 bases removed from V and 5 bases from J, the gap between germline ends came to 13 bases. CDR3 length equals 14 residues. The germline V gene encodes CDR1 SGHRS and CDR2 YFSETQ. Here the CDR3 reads CASSLRIWGTEAFF. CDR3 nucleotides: TGCGCCAGCAGCTTACGGATATGGGGGACTGAAGCTTTCTTT. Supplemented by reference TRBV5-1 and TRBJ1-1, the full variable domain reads KAGVTQTPRYLIKTRGQQVTLSCSPISGHRSVSWYQQTPGQGLQFLFEYFSETQRNKGNFPGRFSGRQFSNSRSEMNVSTLELGDSALYLCASSLRIWGTEAFFGQGTRLTVV.

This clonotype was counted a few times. Written as DNA, the CDR3 is TGCGCCAGCAGCTTCCAGGGCCTAGGGGAGCAGTTCTTC. Translated, it gives CASSFQGLGEQFF. The chain carries TRBV5-1 and TRBJ2-1, with D possibly matching TRBD1 (5 bases). The CDR3 contains 13 residues. V dropped 2 bases and J dropped 10 bases, with 13 bases sitting between them. CDR1 and CDR2 from the germline V gene are SGHRS and YFSETQ.

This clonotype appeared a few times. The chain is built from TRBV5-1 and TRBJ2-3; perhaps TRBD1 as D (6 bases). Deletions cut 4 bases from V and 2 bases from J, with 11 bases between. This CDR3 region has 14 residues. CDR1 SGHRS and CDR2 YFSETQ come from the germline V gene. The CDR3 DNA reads TGCGCCAGCAGCACCGGACAGCTCACAGATACGCAGTATTTT. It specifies CASSTGQLTDTQYF. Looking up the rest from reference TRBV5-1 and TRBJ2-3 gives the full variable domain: KAGVTQTPRYLIKTRGQQVTLSCSPISGHRSVSWYQQTPGQGLQFLFEYFSETQRNKGNFPGRFSGRQFSNSRSEMNVSTLELGDSALYLCASSTGQLTDTQYFGPGTRLTVL.

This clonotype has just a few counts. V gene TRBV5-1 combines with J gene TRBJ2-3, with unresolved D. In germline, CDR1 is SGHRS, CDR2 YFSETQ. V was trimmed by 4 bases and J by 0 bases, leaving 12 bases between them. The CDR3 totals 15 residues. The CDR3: CASSPPETSTDTQYF. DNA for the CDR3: TGCGCCAGCAGCCCGCCTGAGACTAGCACAGATACGCAGTATTTT.

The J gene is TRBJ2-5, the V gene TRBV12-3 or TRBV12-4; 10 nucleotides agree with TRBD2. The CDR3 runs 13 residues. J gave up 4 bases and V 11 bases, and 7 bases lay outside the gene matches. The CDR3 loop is CAGSLAGTETQYF. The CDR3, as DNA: TGTGCCGGATCACTAGCGGGGACAGAGACCCAGTACTTC.

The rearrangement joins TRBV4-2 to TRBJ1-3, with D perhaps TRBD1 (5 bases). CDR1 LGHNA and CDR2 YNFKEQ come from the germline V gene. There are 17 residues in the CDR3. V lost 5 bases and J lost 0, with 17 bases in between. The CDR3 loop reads CASSRALDTSSGNTIYF. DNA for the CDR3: TGTGCCAGCAGCAGAGCCCTGGACACGAGCTCTGGAAACACCATATATTTT.

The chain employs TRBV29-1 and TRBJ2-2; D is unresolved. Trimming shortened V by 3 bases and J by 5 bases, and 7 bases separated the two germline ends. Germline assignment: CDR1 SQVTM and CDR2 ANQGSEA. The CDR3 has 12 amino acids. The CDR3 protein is CSVDGETGELFF. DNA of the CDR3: TGCAGCGTTGATGGGGAAACCGGGGAGCTGTTTTTT.

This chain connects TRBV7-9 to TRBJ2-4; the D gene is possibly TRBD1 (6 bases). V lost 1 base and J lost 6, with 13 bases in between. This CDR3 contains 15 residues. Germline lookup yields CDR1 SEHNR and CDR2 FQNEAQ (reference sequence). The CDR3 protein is CASSLGMGRGNIQYF. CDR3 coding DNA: TGTGCCAGCAGCTTAGGCATGGGCAGGGGAAACATTCAGTACTTC.

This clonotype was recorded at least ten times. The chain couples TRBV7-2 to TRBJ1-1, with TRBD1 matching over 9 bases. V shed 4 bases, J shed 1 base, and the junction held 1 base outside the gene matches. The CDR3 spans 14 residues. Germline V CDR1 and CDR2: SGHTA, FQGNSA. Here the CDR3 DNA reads TGTGCCAGCAGCTGGGGACAGGGGAACACTGAAGCTTTCTTT. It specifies CASSWGQGNTEAFF.

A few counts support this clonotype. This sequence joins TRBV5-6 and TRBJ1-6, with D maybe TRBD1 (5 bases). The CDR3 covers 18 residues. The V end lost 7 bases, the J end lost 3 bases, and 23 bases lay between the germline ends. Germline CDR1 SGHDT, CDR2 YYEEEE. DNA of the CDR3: TGTGCCAGCTCCCTCCGGGGCATTAGGCGGGGCTATAATTCACCCCTCCACTTT. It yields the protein CASSLRGIRRGYNSPLHF.

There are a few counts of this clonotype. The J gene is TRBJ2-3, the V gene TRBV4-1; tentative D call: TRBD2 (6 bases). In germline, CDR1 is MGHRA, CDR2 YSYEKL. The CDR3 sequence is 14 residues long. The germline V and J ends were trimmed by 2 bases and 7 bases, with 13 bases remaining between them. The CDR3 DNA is TGCGCCAGCAGCCAACGGAGGACTACCTATACGCAGTATTTT. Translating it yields CASSQRRTTYTQYF.